The 27 T cell receptor beta chains presented below share a single source sample, sequenced in a study of Ad26.COV2.S vaccination and SARS-CoV-2 variants. Treatment noted: 15 to 20 received Ad26.COV2.S at low or high dose, single or two shots; 5 received placebo; per-sample allocation not given. It was on day 63 after the first vaccine or placebo injection that samples were taken. Repertoires were generated with immunoSEQ multiplex PCR, while TCRdb's copy carries only in-frame clones and drops some. Among roughly 500,000 clones listed, around nine tenths were seen once. The source material was peripheral blood, sampled in a trial of Ad26.COV2.S vaccine versus placebo. These receptors were taken from a person aged 18-60 years who received the Ad26.COV2.S COVID-19 vaccine or a placebo.

This sequence joins TRBV3-1 (or the pseudogene TRBV3-2) and TRBJ1-1, with D tentatively TRBD1 (5 bases). The germline V and J ends were trimmed by 2 bases and 5 bases, with 12 bases remaining between them. The CDR3 totals 14 residues. The germline V gene has CDR1 LGHDT and CDR2 YNNKEL (reference sequence). Here the CDR3 DNA reads TGTGCCAGCAGCCAACAGGGTGTGGGAACTGAAGCTTTCTTT. Translated: CASSQQGVGTEAFF.

This chain joins TRBV3-1 (or the pseudogene TRBV3-2) and TRBJ2-3; possible D gene TRBD1, 5 bases. CDR3 size: 14 residues. Deletions cut 7 bases from V and 1 base from J, with 12 bases between. Germline CDR1 and CDR2: LGHDT and YNNKEL (reference sequence). The CDR3 region is CASNQGGRTDTQYF. DNA for the CDR3: TGTGCCAGCAACCAGGGCGGCCGCACAGATACGCAGTATTTT.

This clone was found a few times. V and J are TRBV28 and TRBJ1-5; D gene unclear. The CDR3 runs to 14 residues. Trimming pared 11 bases from V and 7 bases from J, leaving 21 bases between. The germline V gene encodes CDR1 MDHEN and CDR2 SYDVKM. CDR3 region: CAASSLEFSQPQHF. In nucleotides, the CDR3 is TGTGCCGCTTCCTCCCTGGAGTTTAGCCAGCCCCAGCATTTT.

The chain recombines TRBV5-1 with TRBJ2-3, with D possibly matching TRBD1 (6 bases). Germline V gene lookup returns CDR1 SGHRS and CDR2 YFSETQ. V was shortened by 4 bases and J by 2 bases, with 11 bases between the two germline ends. This CDR3 contains 14 residues. The CDR3 DNA reads as TGCGCCAGCAGCCAGGGACACAACACAGATACGCAGTATTTT. Translating gives CASSQGHNTDTQYF.

CDR3 bases: TGTGCCAGCAGCCTCTCAGGGGGCGCGTCCCCCCAAGGGGCCCAGTACTTC. Protein product: CASSLSGGASPQGAQYF. V gene TRBV7-2 combines with J gene TRBJ2-5; 8 positions match TRBD1. Germline CDR1 and CDR2: SGHTA and FQGNSA. The J segment lost 9 bases and the V segment lost 5 bases, leaving 20 bases of the junction unmatched. The CDR3 consists of 17 residues.

The chain carries TRBV29-1 and TRBJ2-1, with 7 positions matching TRBD1. This CDR3 is 15 amino acids long. The germline V gene has CDR1 SQVTM and CDR2 ANQGSEA. V lost 3 bases to trimming and J lost 5 bases; unmatched junction nucleotides: 10. The CDR3 spells CSVDPTGNRNNEQFF. CDR3 nucleotide sequence: TGCAGCGTTGATCCGACAGGGAACCGGAACAATGAGCAGTTCTTC.

CDR3 residues: CASSQDLIGAGGQETQYF. The CDR3 nucleotides are TGTGCCAGCAGCCAAGATCTAATCGGGGCGGGAGGCCAAGAGACCCAGTACTTC. The V gene is TRBV3-1 (or the pseudogene TRBV3-2), the J gene TRBJ2-5; the match to TRBD2 covers 8 bases. The CDR3 consists of 18 residues. V lost 0 bases and J lost 1; bases outside the gene matches: 10. Germline assignment: CDR1 LGHDT and CDR2 YNNKEL (reference sequence).

This rearrangement joins TRBV29-1 to TRBJ2-4; the match to TRBD2 covers 9 bases. V lost 6 bases and J lost 11; bases outside the gene matches: 11. This CDR3 comprises 13 residues. Per germline, CDR1 SQVTM and CDR2 ANQGSEA. Here the CDR3 DNA reads TGCAGCGTGGCTAGCGGGACTCGGGCATTTCAGTACTTC. Translation gives CSVASGTRAFQYF. The full variable domain, its missing parts supplied by reference TRBV29-1 and TRBJ2-4, is SAVISQKPSRDICQRGTSLTIQCQVDSQVTMMFWYRQQPGQSLTLIATANQGSEATYESGFVIDKFPISRPNLTFSTLTVSNMSPEDSSIYLCSVASGTRAFQYFGAGTRLSVL.

The genes are TRBV5-6 and TRBJ2-3; D may be TRBD1 (6 bases). Between the trimmed V and J ends, which lost 2 bases and 0 bases, there was a span of 10 bases. From germline, CDR1 is SGHDT and CDR2 YYEEEE. The CDR3 consists of 15 residues. CDR3 protein: CASSFGQTSTDTQYF. The CDR3 coding sequence is TGTGCCAGCAGCTTTGGACAGACTAGCACAGATACGCAGTATTTT.

V usage is TRBV13 and J usage is TRBJ1-3; D unclear. The CDR3 runs 14 residues. The V and J ends lost 3 bases and 0 bases respectively, with 6 bases between them. Germline loops: CDR1 PRHDT, CDR2 FYEKMQ (reference sequence). The CDR3 DNA reads as TGTGCCAGCAGCTTTCCCAGCTCTGGAAACACCATATATTTT. This codes for CASSFPSSGNTIYF.

The chain links TRBV7-8 to TRBJ2-1; 10 positions agree with TRBD1. The CDR3 sequence is 13 residues long. Trimming took 5 bases from V and 12 from J; bases not matched to a gene: 7. In germline, CDR1 is SGHVS, CDR2 FQNEAQ. The CDR3 loop is CASSLDRGVWQFF. CDR3 sequence (DNA): TGTGCCAGCAGCCTGGACAGGGGGGTATGGCAGTTCTTC.

The chain joins TRBV2 to TRBJ2-7; perhaps TRBD1 as D (5 bases). Germline-derived CDR1 and CDR2 are SNHLY and FYNNEI. V was cut by 5 bases and J by 6 bases, with 20 bases left in between. This CDR3 is 15 amino acids long. CDR3 sequence: CASSSNGPGFGEQYF. The CDR3 bases are TGTGCCAGCAGTTCAAATGGACCAGGGTTCGGCGAGCAGTACTTC.

The rearrangement joins TRBV19 to TRBJ2-7; D assignment may be TRBD1 or TRBD2 (5 bases each). The germline gives CDR1 LNHDA, CDR2 SQIVND (reference sequence). The CDR3 has 14 residues. V shed 5 bases and J shed 8 bases, with 19 bases lying between them. CDR3 DNA: TGTGCCAGTAGTGGTGGGACCGCCCATGTACAGCAGTACTTC. Residues: CASSGGTAHVQQYF.

About this clone itself: A junction end diverges from the germline sequence, so it may reflect a read error. J is TRBJ1-2 and V is TRBV7-3; 7 bases map to TRBD1. From germline, CDR1 is SGHTA and CDR2 FQGTGA. This CDR3 comprises 13 residues. CDR3 amino acids: CASSPDRATNQIF. DNA for the CDR3: TGTGCCAGCAGCCCAGACAGGGCAACAAACCAAATCTTC.

The rearrangement joins TRBV5-1 to TRBJ2-5; D assignment may be TRBD1 or TRBD2 (5 bases each). Germline-derived CDR1 and CDR2 are SGHRS and YFSETQ. V lost 4 bases and J lost 3, with 13 bases in between. The CDR3 extends over 14 amino acids. The CDR3 DNA is TGCGCCAGCAGCCCCGGGGCTGGTAAAGAGACCCAGTACTTC. Translated: CASSPGAGKETQYF.

A single count supports this clone. J is TRBJ1-6 and V is TRBV6-4; possible D gene TRBD1, 6 bases. CDR1 and CDR2 from the germline V gene are MRHNA and SNTAGT. Trimming took 11 bases from V and 3 from J, leaving 14 bases between them. The CDR3 totals 14 residues. The CDR3 region is CALAGARYNSPLHF. CDR3 nucleotide sequence: TGTGCCCTTGCGGGGGCCCGCTATAATTCACCCCTCCACTTT.

This clone showed up just once. The chain employs TRBV10-3 and TRBJ2-1; D ambiguous. This CDR3 is 11 amino acids long. Between the trimmed V and J ends, which lost 0 bases and 10 bases, there was a span of 4 bases. The germline V gene encodes CDR1 ENHRY and CDR2 SYGVKD. The CDR3 nucleotides are TGTGCCATCAGTGAGTCGGGAGAGCAGTTCTTC. It specifies CAISESGEQFF.

The J gene is TRBJ2-2, the V gene TRBV5-4, with 8 bases fitting TRBD1. CDR1 is SGHNT and CDR2 is YYREEE in the germline V gene (reference sequence). J lost 3 bases, V lost 4 bases, and 5 bases had no gene match. There are 15 residues in the CDR3. CDR3: CASSMDRVDTGELFF. CDR3 DNA: TGTGCCAGCAGCATGGACAGGGTGGACACCGGGGAGCTGTTTTTT.

J is TRBJ1-3 and V is TRBV30; no reliable D call. The CDR3 loop spans 13 amino acids. Between the trimmed V and J ends, which lost 5 bases and 0 bases, there was a span of 8 bases. The germline V gene encodes CDR1 GTSNPN and CDR2 SVGIG (reference sequence). Here the CDR3 reads CAWDGISGNTIYF. The CDR3 nucleotides read TGTGCCTGGGACGGAATCTCTGGAAACACCATATATTTT.

The chain combines TRBV29-1 with TRBJ1-3; perhaps TRBD1 as D (5 bases). Trimming stripped 6 bases from V and 9 bases from J, with 12 bases between. The germline V gene has CDR1 SQVTM and CDR2 ANQGSEA. The CDR3 runs 11 residues. CDR3 nucleotide sequence: TGCAGCGTCAGTAAGGGGAGCACCATATATTTT. This sequence encodes CSVSKGSTIYF. The full variable domain, its missing parts supplied by reference TRBV29-1 and TRBJ1-3, is SAVISQKPSRDICQRGTSLTIQCQVDSQVTMMFWYRQQPGQSLTLIATANQGSEATYESGFVIDKFPISRPNLTFSTLTVSNMSPEDSSIYLCSVSKGSTIYFGEGSWLTVV.

This chain links TRBV30 with TRBJ2-7; 8 bases line up with TRBD2. This CDR3 spans 20 amino acids. After removal of 3 bases from V and 2 bases from J, the junction contained 24 bases not matched to a gene. Germline V lookup: CDR1 GTSNPN, CDR2 SVGIG (reference sequence). The chain's CDR3 is CAWSSRFGGAGTDLTYEQYF. The CDR3 bases are TGTGCCTGGAGCTCGCGGTTCGGGGGGGCAGGTACGGATTTGACCTACGAGCAGTACTTC. Combining the CDR3 with reference TRBV30 and TRBJ2-7 gives the whole variable domain SQTIHQWPATLVQPVGSPLSLECTVEGTSNPNLYWYRQAAGRGLQLLFYSVGIGQISSEVPQNLSASRPQDRQFILSSKKLLLSDSGFYLCAWSSRFGGAGTDLTYEQYFGPGTRLTVT.

The genes are TRBV19 and TRBJ1-3; D remains ambiguous. The germline V gene encodes CDR1 LNHDA and CDR2 SQIVND (reference sequence). The V end lost 3 bases, the J end lost 0 bases, and 9 bases lay between the germline ends. This CDR3 has 15 residues. The CDR3 DNA sequence: TGTGCCAGTAGTATTTCCGGAAACTCTGGAAACACCATATATTTT. Its protein product is CASSISGNSGNTIYF.

The J gene is TRBJ2-7, the V gene TRBV28; D is unresolved. Germline assignment: CDR1 MDHEN and CDR2 SYDVKM. The CDR3 is made up of 14 amino acids. Trimming shortened V by 3 bases and J by 2 bases, and 11 bases separated the two germline ends. CDR3 in amino acids: CASSLGGMTYEQYF. For the CDR3, the DNA is TGTGCCAGCAGTTTGGGTGGTATGACCTACGAGCAGTACTTC. Supplemented by reference TRBV28 and TRBJ2-7, the full variable domain reads DVKVTQSSRYLVKRTGEKVFLECVQDMDHENMFWYRQDPGLGLRLIYFSYDVKMKEKGDIPEGYSVSREKKERFSLILESASTNQTSMYLCASSLGGMTYEQYFGPGTRLTVT.

V and J are TRBV7-2 and TRBJ1-1; weak D call: TRBD1 (5 bases). The V end lost 6 bases, the J end lost 4 bases, and 18 bases lay between the germline ends. The CDR3 has 15 amino acids. CDR1 and CDR2 (germline): SGHTA, FQGNSA. The CDR3 spells CASREGWRGGTEAFF. The CDR3 DNA reads as TGTGCCAGCAGGGAGGGTTGGAGGGGTGGCACTGAAGCTTTCTTT.

This chain joins TRBV5-1 and TRBJ2-7; no clear D gene. CDR3 length: 14 residues. CDR1 and CDR2 from the germline V gene are SGHRS and YFSETQ. Trimming took off 0 bases at V and 7 bases at J, with 14 bases between the two ends. The CDR3 sequence: CASSLDHTLLEQYF. DNA for the CDR3: TGCGCCAGCAGCTTGGACCATACGCTCCTGGAGCAGTACTTC.

V and J are TRBV5-1 and TRBJ2-7; a possible D gene is TRBD2 (6 bases). Trimming shortened V by 3 bases and J by 5 bases, and 30 bases separated the two germline ends. Germline CDR1 is SGHRS and CDR2 is YFSETQ. This CDR3 is built from 19 residues. CDR3 sequence (DNA): TGCGCCAGCAGCTCGGGAAGGAGTGCGCGGGCTAGAGGAGGGGACGAGCAGTACTTC. It codes for CASSSGRSARARGGDEQYF.

V is TRBV7-2 and J is TRBJ2-5, with 10 bases lining up with TRBD2. The CDR3 runs 15 residues. The trim removed 5 bases at V and 9 bases at J, leaving 12 bases unmatched. Per the germline V gene, CDR1 is SGHTA and CDR2 is FQGNSA. The CDR3 sequence: CASSPSWLAGAAQYF. The CDR3, as DNA: TGTGCCAGCAGCCCCTCTTGGCTAGCGGGAGCGGCCCAGTACTTC.